These T cell receptor beta chains were read from a single sample in a study of Graves' ophthalmopathy and Graves' hyperthyroidism. TCRdb reanalysed the multiplex PCR reads using MiXCR and keeps one entry per CDR3 protein. The sample contains about 240,000 distinct CDR3 sequences, about 46% of which appear only once. Material for sequencing was peripheral blood. All receptors come from an adult man with Graves' ophthalmopathy. Both conserved end residues are part of each CDR3. A D gene is named only where the DNA matches it firmly. Some rows mark clone size as missing; the rest say once, few, many or name a class of expanded clone.

V gene	D gene	clone size	J gene	CDR3 protein	CDR3 DNA
TRBV12-3/TRBV12-4	TRBD1	-	TRBJ2-2	CASSPTGGEGGELFF	TGTGCCAGCAGCCCGACAGGGGGTGAAGGCGGGGAGCTGTTTTTT
TRBV20-1	-	-	TRBJ1-4	CSARAGGRQFNEKLFF	TGCAGTGCTAGAGCGGGGGGACGGCAGTTTAATGAAAAACTGTTTTTT
TRBV20-1	-	-	TRBJ2-5	CSANGGTPTHQETQYF	TGCAGTGCTAATGGGGGGACTCCGACCCATCAAGAGACCCAGTACTTC
TRBV15	TRBD1	-	TRBJ1-2	CASSPDRGPGYTF	TGTGCCAGCTCACCCGACAGGGGCCCGGGCTACACCTTC
TRBV7-8	-	many	TRBJ1-5	CASSLGHSNQPQHF	TGTGCCAGCAGCTTGGGACACTCCAATCAGCCCCAGCATTTT
TRBV7-2	-	-	TRBJ2-7	CASSAHGTASYEQYF	TGTGCCAGCAGCGCCCACGGGACGGCTTCCTACGAGCAGTACTTC
TRBV5-1	-	many	TRBJ1-6	CASSLLTGDNSPLHF	TGCGCCAGCAGCTTGCTGACAGGCGATAATTCACCCCTCCACTTT
TRBV20-1	TRBD1	many	TRBJ2-7	CSAISPTGVVEQYF	TGCAGTGCTATTAGCCCCACAGGGGTAGTCGAGCAGTACTTC
TRBV20-1	TRBD1	-	TRBJ2-2	CSATSGTGPTGELFF	TGCAGTGCCACATCTGGGACAGGGCCCACCGGGGAGCTGTTTTTT
TRBV2	TRBD2	-	TRBJ2-7	CASSDKTSGRSYEQYF	TGTGCCAGCAGTGATAAGACTAGCGGAAGGTCCTACGAGCAGTACTTC
TRBV4-1	-	-	TRBJ2-5	CASSLMGLSQETQYF	TGCGCCAGCAGCCTAATGGGACTGTCACAGGAGACCCAGTACTTC
TRBV29-1	-	-	TRBJ1-1	CSLVQEMNTEAFF	TGCAGCTTGGTCCAGGAGATGAACACTGAAGCTTTCTTT
TRBV7-9	TRBD1	-	TRBJ1-2	CASSLADYATGIYGYTF	TGTGCCAGCAGCTTAGCCGACTACGCGACAGGGATCTATGGCTACACCTTC
TRBV30	-	-	TRBJ2-2	CAWSTEANTGELFF	TGTGCCTGGAGTACGGAGGCGAACACCGGGGAGCTGTTTTTT
TRBV7-8	-	-	TRBJ2-5	CASSLGRGAETQYF	TGTGCCAGCAGCTTAGGAAGGGGCGCAGAGACCCAGTACTTC
TRBV7-6	-	-	TRBJ2-2	CASSLDWGDGELFF	TGTGCCAGCAGCTTAGATTGGGGGGACGGGGAGCTGTTTTTT
TRBV5-6	-	-	TRBJ2-6	CASSLRLRASGANVLTF	TGTGCCAGCAGCTTACGGTTAAGGGCCTCTGGGGCCAACGTCCTGACTTTC
TRBV28	-	-	TRBJ1-1	CASSVPPGADTEAFF	TGTGCCAGCAGTGTCCCACCAGGCGCCGACACTGAAGCTTTCTTT
TRBV20-1	-	-	TRBJ2-7	CSARGGEPTLSAYEQYF	TGCAGTGCTAGAGGTGGAGAACCAACCTTATCAGCCTACGAGCAGTACTTC
TRBV20-1	TRBD2	-	TRBJ2-2	CSAREVSGGYTGELFF	TGCAGTGCTAGAGAGGTCTCGGGGGGTTACACCGGGGAGCTGTTTTTT
TRBV9	-	-	TRBJ2-7	CVSSLARSYEQYF	TGTGTCAGCAGCCTTGCGCGCTCCTACGAGCAGTACTTC
TRBV10-2	-	-	TRBJ2-5	CASSDQGTWDEQYF	TGCGCCAGCAGTGACCAGGGGACTTGGGATGAGCAGTACTTC
TRBV29-1	-	many	TRBJ2-7	CSVEDREGSYEQYF	TGCAGCGTTGAAGACAGGGAAGGGTCCTACGAGCAGTACTTC
TRBV2	-	-	TRBJ2-5	CASSRRKETQYF	TGTGCCAGCAGTCGGCGGAAAGAGACCCAGTACTTC
TRBV20-1	-	-	TRBJ2-7	CSALYTSNEQYF	TGCAGTGCTTTGTACACGTCGAACGAGCAGTACTTC
TRBV7-9	TRBD1	-	TRBJ1-1	CASSTTGGTEAFF	TGTGCCAGCAGCACAACAGGGGGCACTGAAGCTTTCTTT
TRBV6-4	-	-	TRBJ1-2	CASSDYQGSSYGYTF	TGTGCCAGCAGTGACTATCAGGGGTCGAGCTATGGCTACACCTTC
TRBV2	-	-	TRBJ1-3	CASTTGAGGNTIYF	TGTGCCAGCACGACGGGTGCGGGGGGAAACACCATATATTTT
TRBV6-6	TRBD1	-	TRBJ1-5	CASSGTGRPYSNQPQHF	TGTGCCAGCTCCGGGACAGGGAGACCTTATAGCAATCAGCCCCAGCATTTT
TRBV7-9	-	few	TRBJ1-1	CASSLIPVQAFF	TGTGCCAGCAGCTTAATCCCCGTGCAAGCTTTCTTT
TRBV25-1	-	-	TRBJ2-2	CASSEYHSSTGELFF	TGTGCCAGCAGTGAATATCACAGCAGTACCGGGGAGCTGTTTTTT
TRBV7-3	-	-	TRBJ2-5	CASSPPGFAGTQYF	TGTGCCAGCAGCCCCCCCGGGTTCGCGGGGACCCAGTACTTC
TRBV5-4	-	few	TRBJ2-6	CASSPDRTGANVLTF	TGTGCCAGCAGCCCCGACAGGACTGGGGCCAACGTCCTGACTTTC
TRBV29-1	-	few	TRBJ1-1	CSVVDLRIGTEAFF	TGCAGCGTTGTCGACCTAAGAATAGGAACTGAAGCTTTCTTT
TRBV6-5	-	few	TRBJ1-5	CASSERQHDGNQPQHF	TGTGCCAGCAGTGAACGCCAGCACGACGGCAATCAGCCCCAGCATTTT
TRBV5-4	-	once	TRBJ2-3	CASRAEKGTDTQYF	TGTGCCAGCAGAGCGGAAAAGGGTACAGATACGCAGTATTTT
TRBV3-1	-	-	TRBJ1-1	CASSQGPRDTEAFF	TGTGCCAGCAGCCAAGGTCCGAGAGACACTGAAGCTTTCTTT
TRBV7-9	TRBD1	-	TRBJ1-2	CASSLARDSLLGGYTF	TGTGCCAGCAGCTTAGCTCGGGACAGCCTATTGGGTGGCTACACCTTC
TRBV20-1	-	-	TRBJ1-5	CNGQTNQPQHF	TGCAACGGACAGACTAATCAGCCCCAGCATTTT
TRBV29-1	-	-	TRBJ2-1	CSVEKTDRNEQFF	TGCAGCGTTGAAAAAACAGACCGCAATGAGCAGTTCTTC
TRBV15	-	many	TRBJ2-7	CATSRDWEGTGDDEQYF	TGTGCCACCAGCAGAGATTGGGAGGGGACAGGAGACGACGAGCAGTACTTC
TRBV24-1	-	-	TRBJ1-2	CATSVHQPGAEGYGYTF	TGTGCCACCAGTGTCCACCAGCCGGGGGCCGAGGGATATGGCTACACCTTC
TRBV28	-	-	TRBJ2-7	CASRLPRSDEQYF	TGTGCCAGCAGACTACCCCGATCGGACGAGCAGTACTTC
TRBV7-8	-	-	TRBJ2-7	CASSLAGRGSYEQYF	TGTGCCAGCAGCTTAGCGGGGCGGGGCTCCTACGAGCAGTACTTC
TRBV12-3/TRBV12-4	-	-	TRBJ1-2	CASRKGTPRTGSYGYTF	TGTGCCAGCAGAAAAGGGACACCCCGAACGGGTAGCTATGGCTACACCTTC
TRBV10-1	TRBD2	few	TRBJ2-5	CASSERGVTSGAQETQYF	TGCGCCAGCAGTGAAAGGGGCGTAACTAGCGGGGCACAAGAGACCCAGTACTTC
TRBV12-3/TRBV12-4	-	-	TRBJ1-2	CAGSRQGIYGYTF	TGTGCCGGCAGCCGCCAAGGGATCTATGGCTACACCTTC
TRBV20-1	TRBD1	-	TRBJ2-5	CSATTGGQETQYF	TGCAGTGCGACCACAGGGGGCCAGGAGACCCAGTACTTC
TRBV29-1	-	few	TRBJ1-3	CSVGGLNSGNTIYF	TGCAGCGTTGGGGGGCTGAACTCTGGAAACACCATATATTTT
TRBV19	-	-	TRBJ1-1	CASSKPGGRDTEAFF	TGTGCCAGTAGTAAGCCGGGAGGGCGGGACACTGAAGCTTTCTTT
TRBV29-1	TRBD1	many	TRBJ1-2	CSAPGTGGGYTF	TGCAGCGCCCCTGGGACAGGGGGAGGCTACACCTTC
TRBV12-3/TRBV12-4	-	few	TRBJ1-5	CASSPPGNQPQHF	TGTGCCAGCAGCCCACCGGGCAATCAGCCCCAGCATTTT
TRBV29-1	-	-	TRBJ2-3	CSVEPHTDTQYF	TGCAGCGTGGAACCCCACACAGATACGCAGTATTTT
TRBV5-1	-	-	TRBJ1-1	CATRGGGLDTEAFF	TGCGCTACAAGGGGTGGAGGTTTGGACACTGAAGCTTTCTTT
TRBV9	-	many	TRBJ1-6	CASSVAQGGSPLHF	TGTGCCAGCAGCGTCGCTCAGGGAGGTTCACCCCTCCACTTT
TRBV24-1	TRBD1	few	TRBJ1-2	CATSDGGQGFYGYTF	TGTGCCACCAGTGATGGGGGACAGGGGTTTTATGGCTACACCTTC
TRBV25-1	TRBD1	many	TRBJ1-2	CASSAGTGLNYGYTF	TGTGCCAGCAGTGCCGGGACAGGACTAAACTATGGCTACACCTTC
TRBV14	TRBD2	few	TRBJ2-2	CASSTRLAGVTGELFF	TGTGCCAGCAGCACCAGACTAGCGGGAGTAACCGGGGAGCTGTTTTTT
TRBV4-2	-	few	TRBJ2-5	CASSPQLQETQYF	TGTGCCAGCAGCCCACAACTCCAAGAGACCCAGTACTTC